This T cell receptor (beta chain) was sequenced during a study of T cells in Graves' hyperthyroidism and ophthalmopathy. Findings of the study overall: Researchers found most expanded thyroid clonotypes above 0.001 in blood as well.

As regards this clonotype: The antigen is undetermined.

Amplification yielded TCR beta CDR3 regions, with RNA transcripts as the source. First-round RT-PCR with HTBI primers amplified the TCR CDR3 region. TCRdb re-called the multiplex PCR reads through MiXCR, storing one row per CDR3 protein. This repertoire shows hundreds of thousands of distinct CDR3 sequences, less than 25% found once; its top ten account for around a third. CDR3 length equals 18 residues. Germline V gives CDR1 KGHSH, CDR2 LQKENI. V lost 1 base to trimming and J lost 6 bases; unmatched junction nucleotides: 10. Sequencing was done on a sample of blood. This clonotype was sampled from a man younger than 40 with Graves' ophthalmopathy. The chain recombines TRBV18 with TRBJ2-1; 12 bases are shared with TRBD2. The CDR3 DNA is TGTGCCAGCTCACCACGTTCTAGCGGGAGGGCCGCTAGCAATGAGCAGTTCTTC. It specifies CASSPRSSGRAASNEQFF.